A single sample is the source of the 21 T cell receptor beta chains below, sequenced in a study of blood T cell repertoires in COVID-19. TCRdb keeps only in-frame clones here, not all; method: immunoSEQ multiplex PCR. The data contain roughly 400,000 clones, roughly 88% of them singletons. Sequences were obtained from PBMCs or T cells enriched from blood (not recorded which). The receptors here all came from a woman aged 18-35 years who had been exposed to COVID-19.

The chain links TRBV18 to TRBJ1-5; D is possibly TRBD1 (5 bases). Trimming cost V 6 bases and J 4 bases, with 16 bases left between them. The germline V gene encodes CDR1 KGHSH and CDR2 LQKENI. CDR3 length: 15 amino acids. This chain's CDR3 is CASSQGGPLNQPQHF. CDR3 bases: TGTGCCAGCTCCCAGGGCGGCCCTCTGAATCAGCCCCAGCATTTT.

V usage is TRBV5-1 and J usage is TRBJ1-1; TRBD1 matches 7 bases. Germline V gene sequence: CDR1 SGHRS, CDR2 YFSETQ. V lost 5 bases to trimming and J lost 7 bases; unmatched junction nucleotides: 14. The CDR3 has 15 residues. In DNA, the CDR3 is TGCGCCAGCAGTGCCCGCCGGGGACAGAACTTTGAAGCTTTCTTT. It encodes CASSARRGQNFEAFF.

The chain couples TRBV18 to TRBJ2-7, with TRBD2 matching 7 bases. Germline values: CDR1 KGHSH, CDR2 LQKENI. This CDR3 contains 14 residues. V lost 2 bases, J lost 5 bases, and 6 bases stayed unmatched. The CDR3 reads CASSPLGGRDEQYF. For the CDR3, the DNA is TGTGCCAGCTCACCATTGGGGGGGAGAGACGAGCAGTACTTC.

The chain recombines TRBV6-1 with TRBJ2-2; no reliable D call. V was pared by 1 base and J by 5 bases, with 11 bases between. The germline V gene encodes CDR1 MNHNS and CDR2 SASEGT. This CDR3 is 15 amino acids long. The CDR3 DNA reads TGTGCCAGCAGTGAAGGATCTAGTGGTACCGGGGAGCTGTTTTTT. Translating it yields CASSEGSSGTGELFF.

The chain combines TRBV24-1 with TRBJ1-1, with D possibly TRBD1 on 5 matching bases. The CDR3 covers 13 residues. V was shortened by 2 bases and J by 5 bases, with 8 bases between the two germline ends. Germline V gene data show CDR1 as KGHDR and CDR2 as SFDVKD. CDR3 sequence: CATSDWGVTEAFF. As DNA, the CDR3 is TGTGCCACCAGTGATTGGGGGGTTACTGAAGCTTTCTTT.

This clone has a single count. Written as DNA, the CDR3 is TGTGCCAGCAGCCAGGCTTACGGAGTTGAAGCTTTCTTT. It codes for CASSQAYGVEAFF. The chain is built from TRBV3-1 (or the pseudogene TRBV3-2) and TRBJ1-1; D gene uncertain. CDR3 size: 13 residues. The germline V gene encodes CDR1 LGHDT and CDR2 YNNKEL (reference sequence). With 3 bases removed from V and 7 bases from J, the gap between germline ends came to 12 bases.

As DNA, the CDR3 is TGTGCCAGCAGCCCACTCGGGACAGCCTCCTACGAGCAGTACTTC. Amino acid sequence: CASSPLGTASYEQYF. The J gene is TRBJ2-7, the V gene TRBV27; 7 positions agree with TRBD1. Germline V gene lookup returns CDR1 MNHEY and CDR2 SMNVEV (reference sequence). With 6 bases clipped from V and 0 bases from J, the junction kept 8 bases outside the gene matches. The CDR3 has 15 amino acids.

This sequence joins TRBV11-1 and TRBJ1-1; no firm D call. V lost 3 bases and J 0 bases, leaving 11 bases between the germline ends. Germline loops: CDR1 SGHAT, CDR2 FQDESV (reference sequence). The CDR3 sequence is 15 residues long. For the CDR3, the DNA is TGTGCCAGCAGCTTTAGGAGGGCCCTGAACACTGAAGCTTTCTTT. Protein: CASSFRRALNTEAFF.

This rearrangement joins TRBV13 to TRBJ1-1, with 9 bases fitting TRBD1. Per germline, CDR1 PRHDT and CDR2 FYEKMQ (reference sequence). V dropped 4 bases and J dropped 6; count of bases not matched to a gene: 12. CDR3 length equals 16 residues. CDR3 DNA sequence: TGTGCCAGCAGCTCCCGGGACAGGGTGTCGGGTTCTGAAGCTTTCTTT. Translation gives CASSSRDRVSGSEAFF.

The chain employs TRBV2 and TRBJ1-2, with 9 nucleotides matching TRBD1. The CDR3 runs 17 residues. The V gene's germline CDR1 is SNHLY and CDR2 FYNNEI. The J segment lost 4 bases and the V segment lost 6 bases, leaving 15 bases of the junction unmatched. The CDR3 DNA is TGTGCCAGCAGCCCATGGGCGGGGGGACAGGGCCTCTATGGCTACACCTTC. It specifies CASSPWAGGQGLYGYTF.

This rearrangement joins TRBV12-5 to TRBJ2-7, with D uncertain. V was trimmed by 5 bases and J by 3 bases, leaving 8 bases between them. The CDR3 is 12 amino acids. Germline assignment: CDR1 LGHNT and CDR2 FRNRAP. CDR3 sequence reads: CASGLRYYEQYF. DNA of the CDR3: TGTGCTAGTGGTCTCAGGTACTACGAGCAGTACTTC.

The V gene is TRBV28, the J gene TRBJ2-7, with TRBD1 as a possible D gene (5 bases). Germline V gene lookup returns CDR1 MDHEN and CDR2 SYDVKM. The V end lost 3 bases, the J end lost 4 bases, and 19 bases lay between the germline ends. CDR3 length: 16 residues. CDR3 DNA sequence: TGTGCCAGCAGTTTGGGGCAGGGAAGCTCTGGTTACGAGCAGTACTTC. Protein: CASSLGQGSSGYEQYF.

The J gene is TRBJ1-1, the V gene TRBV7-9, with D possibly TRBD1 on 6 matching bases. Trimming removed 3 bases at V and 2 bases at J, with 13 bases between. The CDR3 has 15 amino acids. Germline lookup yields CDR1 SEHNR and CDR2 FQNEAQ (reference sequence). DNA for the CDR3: TGTGCCAGCAGCTTTAGGAGGGGGGGAAACACTGAAGCTTTCTTT. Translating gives CASSFRRGGNTEAFF. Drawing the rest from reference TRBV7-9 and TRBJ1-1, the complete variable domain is DTGVSQNPRHKITKRGQNVTFRCDPISEHNRLYWYRQTLGQGPEFLTYFQNEAQLEKSRLLSDRFSAERPKGSFSTLEIQRTEQGDSAMYLCASSFRRGGNTEAFFGQGTRLTVV.

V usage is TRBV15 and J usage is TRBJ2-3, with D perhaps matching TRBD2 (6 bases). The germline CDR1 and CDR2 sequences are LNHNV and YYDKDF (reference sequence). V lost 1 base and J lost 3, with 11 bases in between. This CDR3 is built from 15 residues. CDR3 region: CATSRGRGRTDTQYF. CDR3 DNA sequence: TGTGCCACCAGCAGAGGGCGGGGAAGGACAGATACGCAGTATTTT.

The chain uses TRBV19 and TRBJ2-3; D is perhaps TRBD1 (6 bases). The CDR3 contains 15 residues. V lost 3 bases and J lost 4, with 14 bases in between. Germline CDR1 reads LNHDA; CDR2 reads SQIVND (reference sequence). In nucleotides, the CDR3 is TGTGCCAGTAGTATGTCGGTCAGGGGCGCAGATACGCAGTATTTT. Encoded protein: CASSMSVRGADTQYF.

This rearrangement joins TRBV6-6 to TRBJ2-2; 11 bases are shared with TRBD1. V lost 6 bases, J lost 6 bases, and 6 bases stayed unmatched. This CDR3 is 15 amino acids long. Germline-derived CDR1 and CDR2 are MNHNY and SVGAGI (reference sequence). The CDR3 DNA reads TGTGCCAGCAGCAAGGGACAGGGGGGCCCCGGGGAGCTGTTTTTT. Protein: CASSKGQGGPGELFF.

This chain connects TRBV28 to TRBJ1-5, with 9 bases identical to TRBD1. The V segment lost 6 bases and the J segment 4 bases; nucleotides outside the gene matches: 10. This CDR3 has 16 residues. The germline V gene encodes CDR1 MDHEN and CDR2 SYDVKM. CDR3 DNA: TGTGCCAGCAGCAAACTCGGACAGGGGATGAATCAGCCCCAGCATTTT. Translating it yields CASSKLGQGMNQPQHF.

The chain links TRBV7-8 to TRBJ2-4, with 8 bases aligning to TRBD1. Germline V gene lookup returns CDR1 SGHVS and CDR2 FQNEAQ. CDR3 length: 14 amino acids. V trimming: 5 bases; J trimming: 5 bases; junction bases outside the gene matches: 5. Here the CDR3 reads CASSRATGENIQYF. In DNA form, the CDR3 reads TGTGCCAGCAGCCGAGCGACAGGGGAAAACATTCAGTACTTC.

In nucleotides, the CDR3 is TGTGCCAGCAGTGGACAGGGCGTGTCCTATGGCTACACCTTC. Its protein product is CASSGQGVSYGYTF. This chain connects TRBV2 to TRBJ1-2, with 7 bases lining up with TRBD1. The V gene's germline CDR1 is SNHLY and CDR2 FYNNEI. Trimming cost V 4 bases and J 4 bases; bases outside gene matches: 6. CDR3 length equals 14 residues.

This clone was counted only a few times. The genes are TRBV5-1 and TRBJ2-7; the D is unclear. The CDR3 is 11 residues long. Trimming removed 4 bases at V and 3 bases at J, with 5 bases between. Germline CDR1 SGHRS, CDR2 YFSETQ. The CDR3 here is CASSQFYEQYF. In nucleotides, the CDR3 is TGCGCCAGCAGCCAATTCTACGAGCAGTACTTC.

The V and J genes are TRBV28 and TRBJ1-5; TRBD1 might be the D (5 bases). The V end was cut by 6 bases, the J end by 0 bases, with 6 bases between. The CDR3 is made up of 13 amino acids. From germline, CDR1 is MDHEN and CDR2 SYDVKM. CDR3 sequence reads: CASSRASNQPQHF. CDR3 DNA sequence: TGTGCCAGCAGCAGGGCTAGCAATCAGCCCCAGCATTTT.